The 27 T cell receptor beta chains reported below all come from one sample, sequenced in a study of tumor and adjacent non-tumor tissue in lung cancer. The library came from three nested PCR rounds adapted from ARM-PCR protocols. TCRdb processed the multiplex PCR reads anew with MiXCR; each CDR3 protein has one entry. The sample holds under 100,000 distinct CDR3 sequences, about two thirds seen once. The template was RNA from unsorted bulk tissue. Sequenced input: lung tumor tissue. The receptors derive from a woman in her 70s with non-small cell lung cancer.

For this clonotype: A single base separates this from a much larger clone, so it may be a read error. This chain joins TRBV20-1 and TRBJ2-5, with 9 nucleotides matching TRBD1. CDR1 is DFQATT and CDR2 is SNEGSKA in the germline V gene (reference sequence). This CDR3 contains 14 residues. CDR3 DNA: TGCAGAGCCCAAAGACAGGGGGTACAAGAGACCCAGTACTTC. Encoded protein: CRAQRQGVQETQYF.

CDR3 sequence: CASRGDTRTNVLTF. The DNA of the CDR3 is TGTGCCAGCAGGGGGGACACTAGGACCAACGTCCTGACTTTC. The genes are TRBV6-6 and TRBJ2-6; a weak D match, TRBD1 (6 bases). CDR3 size: 14 residues. Deletions cut 6 bases from V and 8 bases from J, with 14 bases between. Germline V CDR1 and CDR2: MNHNY, SVGAGI (reference sequence).

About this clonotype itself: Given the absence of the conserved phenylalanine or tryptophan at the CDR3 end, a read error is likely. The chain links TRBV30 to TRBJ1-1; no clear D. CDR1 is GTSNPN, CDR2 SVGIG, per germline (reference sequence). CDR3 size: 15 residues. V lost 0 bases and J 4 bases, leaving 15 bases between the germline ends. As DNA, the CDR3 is TGTGCCTGGAGTGTCGTGGTAGGGAGAGTCACTGAAGCTTTCCTT. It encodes CAWSVVVGRVTEAFL.

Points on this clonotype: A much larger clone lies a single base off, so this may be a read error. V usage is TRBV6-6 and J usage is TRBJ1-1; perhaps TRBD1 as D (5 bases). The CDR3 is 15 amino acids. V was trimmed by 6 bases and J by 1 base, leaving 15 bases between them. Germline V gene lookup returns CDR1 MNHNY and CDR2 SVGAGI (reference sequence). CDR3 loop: CASRSNKGRNTEAFF. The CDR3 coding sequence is TGTGCCAGCAGGTCTAACAAGGGGCGGAACACTGAAGCTTTCTTT.

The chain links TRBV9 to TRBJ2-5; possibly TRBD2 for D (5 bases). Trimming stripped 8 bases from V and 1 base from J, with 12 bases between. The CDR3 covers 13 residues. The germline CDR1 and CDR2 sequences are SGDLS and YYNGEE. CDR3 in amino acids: CASNEGSQETQYF. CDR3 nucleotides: TGTGCCAGTAACGAGGGCAGCCAAGAGACCCAGTACTTC. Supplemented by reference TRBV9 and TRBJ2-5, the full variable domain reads DSGVTQTPKHLITATGQRVTLRCSPRSGDLSVYWYQQSLDQGLQFLIQYYNGEERAKGNILERFSAQQFPDLHSELNLSSLELGDSALYFCASNEGSQETQYFGPGTRLLVL.

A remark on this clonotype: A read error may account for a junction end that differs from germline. The CDR3 here is CGSSFDSFSEANVLTF. For the CDR3, the DNA is TGTGGCAGCTCTTTCGACAGTTTCTCTGAGGCCAACGTCCTGACTTTC. This chain uses TRBV12-3 or TRBV12-4 with TRBJ2-6; D may be TRBD1 (5 bases). The CDR3 sequence is 16 residues long.

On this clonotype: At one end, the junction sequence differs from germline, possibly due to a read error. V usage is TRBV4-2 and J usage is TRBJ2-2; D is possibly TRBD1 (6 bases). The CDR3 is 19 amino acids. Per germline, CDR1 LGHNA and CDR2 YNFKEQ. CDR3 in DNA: TGTGTCAGCAGCACTCGGACAGAGGGTCCAGCAGCAAACACCGGGGAGCTGTTTTTT. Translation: CVSSTRTEGPAANTGELFF.

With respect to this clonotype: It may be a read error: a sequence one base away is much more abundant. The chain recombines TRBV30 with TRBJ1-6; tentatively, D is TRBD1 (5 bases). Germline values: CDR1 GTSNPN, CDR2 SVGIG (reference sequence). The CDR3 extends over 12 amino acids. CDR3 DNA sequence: TGTGCTACGGGGCGGAACAATACACCCCTCCACTTT. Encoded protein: CATGRNNTPLHF.

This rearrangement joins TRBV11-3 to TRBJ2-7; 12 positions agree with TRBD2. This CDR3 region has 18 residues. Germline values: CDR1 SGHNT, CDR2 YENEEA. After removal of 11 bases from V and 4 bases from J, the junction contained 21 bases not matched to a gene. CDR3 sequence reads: CAYSLVLTSGRLIYEQYF. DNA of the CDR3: TGTGCCTACAGCTTAGTTTTGACTAGCGGGAGATTGATATACGAGCAGTACTTC.

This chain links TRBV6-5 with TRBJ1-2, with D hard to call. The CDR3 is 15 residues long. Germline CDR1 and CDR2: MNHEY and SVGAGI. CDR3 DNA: TGTGTCATCAGTTACTCCAGCGACATGAACTATGGCTACACCTTC. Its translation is CVISYSSDMNYGYTF.

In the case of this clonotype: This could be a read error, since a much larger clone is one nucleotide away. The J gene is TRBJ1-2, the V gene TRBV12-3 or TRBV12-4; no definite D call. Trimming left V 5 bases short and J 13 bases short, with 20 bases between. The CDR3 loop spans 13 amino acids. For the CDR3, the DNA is TGTGCCAGCAGTACCCACGGACCCGAGGTGATCACCTTC. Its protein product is CASSTHGPEVITF.

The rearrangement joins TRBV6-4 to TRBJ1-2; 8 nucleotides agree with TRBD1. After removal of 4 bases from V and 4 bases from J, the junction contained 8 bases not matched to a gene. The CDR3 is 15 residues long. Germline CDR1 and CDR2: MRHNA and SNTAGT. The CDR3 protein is CASSVTGTGRYGYTF. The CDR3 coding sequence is TGTGCCAGCAGTGTAACCGGGACAGGACGCTATGGCTACACCTTC.

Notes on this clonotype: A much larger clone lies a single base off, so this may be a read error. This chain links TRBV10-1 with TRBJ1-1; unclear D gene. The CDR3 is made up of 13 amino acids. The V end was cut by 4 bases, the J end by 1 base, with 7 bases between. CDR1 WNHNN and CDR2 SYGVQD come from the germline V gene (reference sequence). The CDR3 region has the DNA TGCGCCAGCAGTGTAATACCGAACACTGAAGCTTTCTTT. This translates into CASSVIPNTEAFF.

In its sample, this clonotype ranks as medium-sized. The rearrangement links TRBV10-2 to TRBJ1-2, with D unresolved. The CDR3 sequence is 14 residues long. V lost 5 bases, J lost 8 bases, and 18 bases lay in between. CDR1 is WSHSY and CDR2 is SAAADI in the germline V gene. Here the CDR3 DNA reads TGCGCCAGCAGTTTCGGCGGTTCTGCTGGAGGCTACACCTTC. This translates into CASSFGGSAGGYTF.

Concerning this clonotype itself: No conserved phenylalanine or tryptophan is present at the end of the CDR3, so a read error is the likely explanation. DNA of the CDR3: TGTGGCAGCAGCGGACCGGCGTCATCCTACGAGCAGTACTTA. Its protein is CGSSGPASSYEQYL. The V and J genes are TRBV6-2 or TRBV6-3 and TRBJ2-7; weak D call: TRBD2 (5 bases). The length of the CDR3 is 14 residues. Germline V gives CDR1 MNHEY, CDR2 SVGEGT.

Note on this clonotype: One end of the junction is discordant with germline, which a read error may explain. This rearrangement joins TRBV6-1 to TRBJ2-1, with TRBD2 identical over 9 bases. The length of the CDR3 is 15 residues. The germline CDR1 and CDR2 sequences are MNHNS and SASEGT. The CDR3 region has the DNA TGTGTCAGCAATGAATTCCGACTAGCGGTGAATGAGCAGTTCTTC. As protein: CVSNEFRLAVNEQFF.

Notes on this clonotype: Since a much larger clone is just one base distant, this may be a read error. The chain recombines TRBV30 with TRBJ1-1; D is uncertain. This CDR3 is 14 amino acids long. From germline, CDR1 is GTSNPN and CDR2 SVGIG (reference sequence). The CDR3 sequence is CAWTTTIQNIEAFF. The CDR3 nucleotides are TGTGCCTGGACAACAACAATACAGAACATTGAAGCTTTCTTT.

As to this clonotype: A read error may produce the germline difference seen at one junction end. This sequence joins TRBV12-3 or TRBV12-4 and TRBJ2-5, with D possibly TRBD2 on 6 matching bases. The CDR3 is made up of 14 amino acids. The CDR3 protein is CASTLGGCGETQYF. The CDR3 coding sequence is TGTGCTAGCACCCTGGGGGGATGTGGGGAGACCCAGTACTTC.

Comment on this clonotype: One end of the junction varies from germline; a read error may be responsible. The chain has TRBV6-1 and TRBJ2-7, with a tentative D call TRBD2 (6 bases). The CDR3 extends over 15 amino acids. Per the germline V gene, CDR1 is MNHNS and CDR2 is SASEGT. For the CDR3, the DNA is TGTGTCAGCAGTGGGAGCGCTAGCGTCCTCTACGAGCAGTACTTC. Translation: CVSSGSASVLYEQYF.

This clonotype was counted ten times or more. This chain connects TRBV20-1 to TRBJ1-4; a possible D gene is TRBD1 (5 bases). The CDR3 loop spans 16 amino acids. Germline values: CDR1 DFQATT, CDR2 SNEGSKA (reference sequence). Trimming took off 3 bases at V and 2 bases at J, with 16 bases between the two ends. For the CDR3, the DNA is TGCAGTGCTAGGGGGACGGAGGGGTCCACTAATGAAAAACTGTTTTTT. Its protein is CSARGTEGSTNEKLFF.

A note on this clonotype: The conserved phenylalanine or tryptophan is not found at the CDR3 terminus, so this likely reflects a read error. The CDR3 loop reads CSVARETGADMQYL. The CDR3 bases are TGCAGCGTTGCCCGGGAGACGGGGGCAGATATGCAGTATTTA. This chain links TRBV29-1 with TRBJ2-3, with D perhaps assigned TRBD1 or TRBD2 (6 bases each). Germline CDR1 is SQVTM and CDR2 is ANQGSEA. This CDR3 comprises 14 residues.

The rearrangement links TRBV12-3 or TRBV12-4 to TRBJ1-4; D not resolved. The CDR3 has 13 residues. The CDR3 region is CTNTFLADDKLFF. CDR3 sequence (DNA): TGTACCAACACCTTTCTAGCGGACGATAAACTGTTTTTT.

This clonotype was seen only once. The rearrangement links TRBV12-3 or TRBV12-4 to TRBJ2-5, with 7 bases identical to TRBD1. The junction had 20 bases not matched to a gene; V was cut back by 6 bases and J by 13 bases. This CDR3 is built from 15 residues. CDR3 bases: TGTGCCAGCAGCCGGGACAGTTGGGAGTCGGGGATCCGGTACTTC. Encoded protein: CASSRDSWESGIRYF.

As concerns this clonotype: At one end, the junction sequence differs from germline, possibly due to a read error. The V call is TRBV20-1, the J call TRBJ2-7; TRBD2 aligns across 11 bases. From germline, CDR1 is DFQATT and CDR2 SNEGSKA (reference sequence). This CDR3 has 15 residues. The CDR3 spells CSAISLAGVGYEQCF. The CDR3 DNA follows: TGCAGTGCTATCTCACTAGCGGGAGTTGGGTACGAGCAGTGCTTC.

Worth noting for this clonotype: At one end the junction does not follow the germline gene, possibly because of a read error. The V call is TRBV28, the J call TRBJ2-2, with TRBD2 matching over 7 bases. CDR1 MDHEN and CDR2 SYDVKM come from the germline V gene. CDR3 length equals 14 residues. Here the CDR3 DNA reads TGTGCCTGCACGCAGGGAGGGAATACCGGGGAGCTGTTTTTC. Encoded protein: CACTQGGNTGELFF.

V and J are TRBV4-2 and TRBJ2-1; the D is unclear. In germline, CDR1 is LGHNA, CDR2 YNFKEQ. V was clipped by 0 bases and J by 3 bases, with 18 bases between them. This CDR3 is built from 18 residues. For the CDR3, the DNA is TGTGCCAGCAGCCAAGATATCGGCGGAGCTATAGGCTACAATGAGCAGTTCTTC. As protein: CASSQDIGGAIGYNEQFF.

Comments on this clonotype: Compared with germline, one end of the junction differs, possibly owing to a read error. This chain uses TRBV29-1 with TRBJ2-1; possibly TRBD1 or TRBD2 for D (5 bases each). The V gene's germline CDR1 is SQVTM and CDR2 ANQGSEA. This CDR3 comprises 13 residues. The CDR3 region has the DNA TGCAGCGTTTTAACTAGGGGTAAAATTGAGCAGTCCTTC. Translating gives CSVLTRGKIEQSF.